This TCR beta chain was obtained from a study of OX40 agonist ivuxolimab in advanced cancers. Findings and limits, study-wide: At 0.1 to 3.0 mg/kg, CD4+ and CD8+ blood T cells expanded clonally by week 6.

Generated by immunoSEQ multiplex PCR, the TCRdb table keeps only in-frame clones and is missing some. The sample holds 70,000 to 85,000 clones, 85% to 95% seen once. Germline V gives CDR1 LNHDA, CDR2 SQIVND (reference sequence). Trimming cost V 8 bases and J 1 base, with 6 bases left between them. The CDR3 loop spans 13 amino acids. With regard to this clone: Its antigen is currently unknown.

This chain links TRBV19 with TRBJ2-6; D uncertain. The sequenced sample was CD4+ or CD8+ T cells sorted from blood, obtained in a trial of the OX40 agonist ivuxolimab. This TCR came from an adult with an advanced solid tumor such as melanoma, head and neck, liver or kidney cancer. The CDR3 coding sequence is TGTGCCAGTGTATTATCTGGGGCCAACGTCCTGACTTTC. It yields the protein CASVLSGANVLTF.